These 21 T cell receptor beta chains were all obtained from the same sample, sequenced in a study of identical twins (TCRdb year 2016). The library was prepared using 5' RACE. TCRdb lists the instrument as Illumina HiSeq 2000. TCRdb reprocessed the public reads (quality trimming at Q25 with fastp, clone calling with MiXCR) and kept in-frame beta chains. Entries are consolidated by CDR3 protein sequence, retaining the most common genes and DNA. The sample table records 500,000 to 700,000 distinct CDR3 sequences; about 7.1% of these occur just once. The ten largest clonotypes hold 1.5% to 2% of the sample. These same data were also listed under a study on yellow fever vaccine responses in identical twins.

Sequenced sample: PBMCs. These receptors originate from a young woman in good health.

This clonotype was observed a few times. The chain employs TRBV20-1 and TRBJ2-3, with D unclear. Trimming stripped 0 bases from V and 0 bases from J, with 10 bases between. This CDR3 is 15 amino acids long. Per the germline V gene, CDR1 is DFQATT and CDR2 is SNEGSKA (reference sequence). The CDR3 sequence is CSARDWALSTDTQYF. DNA for the CDR3: TGCAGTGCTAGAGATTGGGCGTTAAGCACAGATACGCAGTATTTT.

This clonotype was seen only a few times. The chain combines TRBV20-1 with TRBJ2-4; D may match TRBD1 or TRBD2 (6 bases each). CDR1 and CDR2 from the germline V gene are DFQATT and SNEGSKA (reference sequence). The germline V and J ends were trimmed by 6 bases and 1 base, with 16 bases remaining between them. The CDR3 length is 15 residues. The CDR3 nucleotides read TGCAGTGCCTCTGGCGGGACAAAGGCCAAAAACATTCAGTACTTC. Translating it yields CSASGGTKAKNIQYF.

In its sample, this clonotype was seen many times. This sequence joins TRBV29-1 and TRBJ1-3; no firm D call. Trimming left V 7 bases short and J 0 bases short, with 10 bases between. Per germline, CDR1 SQVTM and CDR2 ANQGSEA. CDR3 length: 13 amino acids. The CDR3 here is CSARKNSGNTIYF. The CDR3 bases are TGCAGCGCACGCAAGAACTCTGGAAACACCATATATTTT.

The sample holds many counts of this clonotype. The rearrangement joins TRBV6-4 to TRBJ2-1; 10 bases are shared with TRBD2. The CDR3 is made up of 15 amino acids. Germline V gene lookup returns CDR1 MRHNA and CDR2 SNTAGT. The V segment lost 3 bases and the J segment 9 bases; nucleotides outside the gene matches: 8. CDR3 nucleotide sequence: TGTGCCAGCAGTGAAGGGCTAGCGGGAGTTTTTGAGCAGTTCTTC. This translates into CASSEGLAGVFEQFF.

This clonotype was seen only a few times. The rearrangement joins TRBV12-3 or TRBV12-4 to TRBJ1-5, with 8 nucleotides matching TRBD1. Germline trimming cut 3 bases from V and 6 bases from J; bases unmatched to any gene: 4. The CDR3 spans 14 residues. The CDR3 region has the DNA TGTGCCAGCAGTTTTGACAGGGGCGGTCAGCCCCAGCATTTT. Translation gives CASSFDRGGQPQHF.

This clonotype was observed a few times. This sequence joins TRBV27 and TRBJ2-2, with D maybe TRBD2 (5 bases). Trimming stripped 2 bases from V and 5 bases from J, with 9 bases between. The germline CDR1 and CDR2 sequences are MNHEY and SMNVEV (reference sequence). This CDR3 is built from 14 residues. In DNA, the CDR3 is TGTGCCAGCAGTTTAGGGAGTGCAACCGGGGAGCTGTTTTTT. Translating gives CASSLGSATGELFF.

Comments on this clonotype: Since the CDR3 does not end with the conserved phenylalanine or tryptophan, this likely comes from a read error. This chain joins TRBV7-9 and TRBJ1-2; maybe TRBD1 (5 bases). Germline-derived CDR1 and CDR2 are SEHNR and FQNEAQ (reference sequence). This CDR3 has 10 amino acids. Trimming removed 8 bases from V and 7 bases from J, with 8 bases in between. CDR3 in amino acids: CASAGGGYTY. CDR3 in DNA: TGTGCCAGCGCTGGGGGTGGCTACACCTAC.

This clonotype has more than one count but fewer than ten. The chain's CDR3 is CASSLRLAGGLYTGELFF. CDR3 in DNA: TGTGCCAGCAGCTTGAGACTAGCGGGGGGGCTGTACACCGGGGAGCTGTTTTTT. This chain connects TRBV7-8 to TRBJ2-2; 14 bases align to TRBD2. After removal of 3 bases from V and 3 bases from J, the junction contained 6 bases not matched to a gene. Germline CDR1 SGHVS, CDR2 FQNEAQ. The CDR3 contains 18 residues.

This clonotype was seen repeatedly, ten times or more. The genes are TRBV28 and TRBJ1-4; 7 bases are shared with TRBD1. Trimming removed 4 bases from V and 3 bases from J; junction bases left unmatched: 8. The germline CDR1 and CDR2 sequences are MDHEN and SYDVKM. This CDR3 region has 16 residues. CDR3 sequence: CASSYIATGSNEKLFF. The CDR3 DNA follows: TGTGCCAGCAGTTATATCGCGACAGGGTCTAATGAAAAACTGTTTTTT.

CDR3 loop: CASSLATTELSNNEQFF. CDR3 bases: TGTGCCAGCAGCTTAGCCACGACAGAATTAAGTAACAATGAGCAGTTCTTC. The chain uses TRBV7-9 and TRBJ2-1; D is perhaps TRBD1 (5 bases). This CDR3 region has 17 residues. V was pared by 0 bases and J by 5 bases, with 17 bases between. CDR1 is SEHNR, CDR2 FQNEAQ, per germline (reference sequence).

This clonotype occurred a few times. This rearrangement joins TRBV12-3 or TRBV12-4 to TRBJ2-1, with 11 bases matching TRBD2. V shed 11 bases, J shed 6 bases, and the junction held 6 bases outside the gene matches. The CDR3 runs to 13 residues. The CDR3 DNA is TGTGCCGAGAGACTAGCGGGATCCAATGAGCAGTTCTTC. It specifies CAERLAGSNEQFF.

This clonotype was detected only a few times. The chain links TRBV28 to TRBJ2-3; D is ambiguous. The CDR3 totals 16 residues. Germline lookup yields CDR1 MDHEN and CDR2 SYDVKM. Deletions cut 5 bases from V and 6 bases from J, with 21 bases between. The CDR3 protein is CASSTPGSRLGDTQYF. The CDR3 bases are TGTGCCAGCAGTACTCCGGGTTCACGGCTGGGGGATACGCAGTATTTT.

This clonotype was seen repeatedly, ten times or more. The chain carries TRBV12-3 or TRBV12-4 and TRBJ2-1; 9 positions agree with TRBD2. Trimming at V came to 9 bases and at J to 3 bases, leaving 12 bases not matched to a gene. The CDR3 is made up of 16 amino acids. CDR3 sequence: CASHPPGLANYNEQFF. CDR3 in DNA: TGTGCCAGTCACCCCCCGGGACTAGCTAACTACAATGAGCAGTTCTTC.

V is TRBV7-2 and J is TRBJ2-7, with D hard to call. With 1 base removed from V and 5 bases from J, the gap between germline ends came to 9 bases. The germline gives CDR1 SGHTA, CDR2 FQGNSA. This CDR3 spans 13 amino acids. CDR3 bases: TGTGCCAGCAGCTTAGATAGGGCGGACGAGCAGTACTTC. It yields the protein CASSLDRADEQYF. The variable domain in full, completed from reference TRBV7-2 and TRBJ2-7, reads GAGVSQSPSNKVTEKGKDVELRCDPISGHTALYWYRQSLGQGLEFLIYFQGNSAPDKSGLPSDRFSAERTGGSVSTLTIQRTQQEDSAVYLCASSLDRADEQYFGPGTRLTVT.

The CDR3 sequence is CASHPSGINEKLFF. The CDR3 DNA reads TGTGCCAGCCACCCAAGCGGGATTAATGAAAAACTGTTTTTT. V is TRBV12-3 or TRBV12-4 and J is TRBJ1-4; D gene ambiguous. CDR3 length: 14 amino acids. V was shortened by 8 bases and J by 4 bases, with 14 bases between the two germline ends.

This clonotype was seen at least ten times. This chain links TRBV6-2 or TRBV6-3 with TRBJ2-2; tentatively, D is TRBD2 (5 bases). CDR3 length equals 11 residues. The V end was cut by 6 bases, the J end by 7 bases, with 6 bases between. Germline V lookup: CDR1 MNHEY, CDR2 SVGEGT. CDR3 coding DNA: TGTGCCAGCAGGGAGGTCGGGGAGCTGTTTTTT. Translating it yields CASREVGELFF.

In regard to this clonotype: At one of its ends the junction is not consistent with the germline gene, which may arise from a read error. This chain links TRBV5-6 with TRBJ2-3; D uncertain. The CDR3 totals 13 residues. CDR1 and CDR2 from the germline V gene are SGHDT and YYEEEE. The CDR3 is CASSLGSTDSQYF. The DNA for the CDR3 is TGTGCCAGCAGCTTGGGGAGCACAGATTCGCAGTATTTT.

This clonotype occurred a few times. The chain recombines TRBV28 with TRBJ2-5; D unresolved. This CDR3 spans 13 amino acids. Trimming pared 3 bases from V and 2 bases from J, leaving 7 bases between. Germline lookup yields CDR1 MDHEN and CDR2 SYDVKM. CDR3 amino acids: CASSFRKQETQYF. In nucleotides, the CDR3 is TGTGCCAGCAGTTTTCGGAAACAAGAGACCCAGTACTTC.

The table lists this clonotype with a few counts. The chain couples TRBV5-6 to TRBJ1-4; 8 bases map to TRBD1. The trim removed 0 bases at V and 10 bases at J, leaving 8 bases unmatched. Germline V gene data show CDR1 as SGHDT and CDR2 as YYEEEE. The CDR3 sequence is 15 residues long. The CDR3 sequence: CASSLAGTGAAKLFF. The CDR3, as DNA: TGTGCCAGCAGCTTGGCTGGGACAGGTGCCGCAAAACTGTTTTTT.

V usage is TRBV14 and J usage is TRBJ2-5, with 12 bases fitting TRBD1. Germline V gene lookup returns CDR1 SGHDN and CDR2 FVKESK. The CDR3 is 15 amino acids. V shed 2 bases, J shed 7 bases, and the junction held 5 bases outside the gene matches. As DNA, the CDR3 is TGTGCCAGCAGCCAACTGGGACAGGGGGCGGGGACCCAGTACTTC. This codes for CASSQLGQGAGTQYF.

The gene calls are TRBV9 and TRBJ2-5, with 9 nucleotides matching TRBD2. Germline V gene data show CDR1 as SGDLS and CDR2 as YYNGEE. This CDR3 is 14 amino acids long. The J segment lost 4 bases and the V segment lost 0 bases, leaving 1 base of the junction unmatched. Here the CDR3 reads CASSVGGRGETQYF. The CDR3 bases are TGTGCCAGCAGCGTAGGCGGGAGGGGAGAGACCCAGTACTTC.